The 12 T cell receptor beta chains below were found in one sample sequenced in a study of breast tumors, draining lymph nodes, adjacent tissues. Breast cancer patients provided tissue from their axillary draining lymph nodes. Each CDR3 protein gets one entry after TCRdb re-called the multiplex PCR reads with MiXCR. The sample holds about 270,000 distinct CDR3 sequences, roughly 31% seen once. Specimen: axillary lymph node tissue. The receptors derive from a female donor with breast cancer. Some clones in this sample may be carry-over from other donors' samples.

This clonotype was counted many times. The chain has TRBV20-1 and TRBJ1-5; 7 positions match TRBD1. V dropped 3 bases and J dropped 4; count of bases not matched to a gene: 6. The V gene's germline CDR1 is DFQATT and CDR2 SNEGSKA (reference sequence). The CDR3 length is 14 residues. The CDR3 nucleotides read TGCAGTGCTAGGCGGCAGGGGGGGAATCAGCCCCAGCATTTT. Protein product: CSARRQGGNQPQHF.

Written as DNA, the CDR3 is TGTGCCAGCGTGGCCAAATTACAGGGAACCGGGGAGCTGTTTTTT. Its protein is CASVAKLQGTGELFF. The rearrangement links TRBV16 to TRBJ2-2; the D gene is possibly TRBD1 (6 bases). The V and J ends lost 8 bases and 5 bases respectively, with 18 bases between them. The CDR3 length is 15 residues. The V gene's germline CDR1 is KGHSY and CDR2 FQNENV.

This clonotype was detected ten times or more. The chain combines TRBV20-1 with TRBJ1-5; D gene unclear. The germline V gene encodes CDR1 DFQATT and CDR2 SNEGSKA (reference sequence). V gave up 3 bases and J gave up 0 bases, with 12 bases separating them. The CDR3 is made up of 15 amino acids. CDR3 DNA: TGCAGTGCTAGTCCCGGACTGTATAGCAATCAGCCCCAGCATTTT. This sequence encodes CSASPGLYSNQPQHF.

This clonotype was picked up many times. V and J are TRBV7-9 and TRBJ2-1; either TRBD1 or TRBD2 may supply D (5 bases each). Deletions cut 5 bases from V and 10 bases from J, with 12 bases between. CDR3 length equals 12 residues. The germline V gene encodes CDR1 SEHNR and CDR2 FQNEAQ (reference sequence). The CDR3, as DNA: TGTGCCAGCAGCGGCCGGGACGAAGAGCAGTTCTTC. This gives the protein CASSGRDEEQFF. The entire variable domain, with the rest obtained from reference TRBV7-9 and TRBJ2-1, is as follows: DTGVSQNPRHKITKRGQNVTFRCDPISEHNRLYWYRQTLGQGPEFLTYFQNEAQLEKSRLLSDRFSAERPKGSFSTLEIQRTEQGDSAMYLCASSGRDEEQFFGPGTRLTVL.

This clonotype was observed many times. The rearrangement uses TRBV7-8 and TRBJ2-7; 8 nucleotides line up with TRBD2. Germline V gives CDR1 SGHVS, CDR2 FQNEAQ. This CDR3 is built from 15 residues. V trimming: 5 bases; J trimming: 5 bases; junction bases outside the gene matches: 11. CDR3 DNA sequence: TGTGCCAGCAGCAGAAGGCGGGAGGTCTACCACGAGCAGTACTTC. Protein product: CASSRRREVYHEQYF.

This clonotype was counted between two and nine times. An end of the junction does not agree with germline; a read error may underlie this. V and J are TRBV6-9 and TRBJ2-7, with 10 bases matching TRBD1. The V gene's germline CDR1 is MNHGY and CDR2 SVAAGI. The CDR3 runs to 16 residues. CDR3 sequence reads: CASSLVGTGASYEQYF. The CDR3 coding sequence is TGTGCTAGCAGTTTAGTCGGGACAGGGGCCTCCTACGAGCAGTACTTC.

This clonotype was detected only a few times. This chain connects TRBV6-2 or TRBV6-3 to TRBJ1-5; no clear D gene. This CDR3 has 15 residues. The V and J ends lost 5 bases and 3 bases respectively, with 14 bases between them. Germline-derived CDR1 and CDR2 are MNHEY and SVGEGT. DNA of the CDR3: TGTGCCAGCAGTCACGCCGCCGGGCACAATCAGCCCCAGCATTTT. It codes for CASSHAAGHNQPQHF.

Points on this clonotype: The junction departs from germline at one end; a sequencing error may be responsible. CDR3 DNA: TGTGCCAGCAGTCACTCGATATTTGGAGTCGCCCAGCATTTT. Translating it yields CASSHSIFGVAQHF. The V and J genes are TRBV6-6 and TRBJ1-5; D is unclear. In germline, CDR1 is MNHNY, CDR2 SVGAGI (reference sequence). The CDR3 has 14 residues.

This clonotype was counted ten times or more. The V gene is TRBV5-1, the J gene TRBJ1-2; D not certain. Germline CDR1 is SGHRS and CDR2 is YFSETQ. The V end lost 4 bases, the J end lost 5 bases, and 12 bases lay between the germline ends. This CDR3 spans 13 amino acids. CDR3 sequence reads: CASSPTSSYGYTF. In DNA, the CDR3 is TGCGCCAGCAGCCCCACAAGTAGTTATGGCTACACCTTC. The full variable domain, its missing parts supplied by reference TRBV5-1 and TRBJ1-2, is KAGVTQTPRYLIKTRGQQVTLSCSPISGHRSVSWYQQTPGQGLQFLFEYFSETQRNKGNFPGRFSGRQFSNSRSEMNVSTLELGDSALYLCASSPTSSYGYTFGSGTRLTVV.

This clonotype was seen just once. This chain uses TRBV20-1 with TRBJ2-6; no clear D. The germline V gene has CDR1 DFQATT and CDR2 SNEGSKA (reference sequence). This CDR3 has 12 amino acids. Deletions cut 3 bases from V and 4 bases from J, with 4 bases between. This chain's CDR3 is CSASSGANVLTF. CDR3 DNA sequence: TGCAGTGCTAGCTCAGGGGCCAACGTCCTGACTTTC.

In its sample, this clonotype was seen a few times. This may be a read error, as it is one base from a much larger clone. This sequence joins TRBV20-1 and TRBJ2-1; 10 bases line up with TRBD2. Germline values: CDR1 DFQATT, CDR2 SNEGSKA (reference sequence). CDR3 length: 14 residues. The CDR3 reads CSGKREGLYNVQFF. In DNA, the CDR3 is TGCAGTGGGAAGCGGGAGGGCCTCTACAATGTGCAGTTCTTC.

This clonotype showed up many times. CDR3 amino acids: CASSQALSRYSPLHF. The CDR3 DNA is TGTGCCAGCAGCCAAGCTTTATCCCGTTATTCACCCCTCCACTTT. V gene TRBV14 combines with J gene TRBJ1-6; no clear D. CDR3 length: 15 residues. CDR1 and CDR2 from the germline V gene are SGHDN and FVKESK. Trimming pared 1 base from V and 8 bases from J, leaving 12 bases between.